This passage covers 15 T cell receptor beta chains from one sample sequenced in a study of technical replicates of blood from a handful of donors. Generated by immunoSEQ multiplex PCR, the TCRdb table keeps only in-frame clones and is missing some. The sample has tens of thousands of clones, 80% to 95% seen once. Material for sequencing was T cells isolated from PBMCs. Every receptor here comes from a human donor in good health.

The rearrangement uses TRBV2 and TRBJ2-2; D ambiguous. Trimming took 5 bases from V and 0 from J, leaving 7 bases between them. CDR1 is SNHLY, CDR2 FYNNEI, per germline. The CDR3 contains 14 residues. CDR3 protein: CASSYMSNTGELFF. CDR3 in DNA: TGTGCCAGCAGTTACATGTCGAACACCGGGGAGCTGTTTTTT.

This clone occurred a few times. For the CDR3, the DNA is TGTGCCAGCAGCGTAGGGGGGACAGGAAACACCATATATTTT. This translates into CASSVGGTGNTIYF. The V and J genes are TRBV9 and TRBJ1-3, with D perhaps TRBD1 (6 bases). In germline, CDR1 is SGDLS, CDR2 YYNGEE. The CDR3 extends over 14 amino acids. Trimming left V 0 bases short and J 4 bases short, with 8 bases between.

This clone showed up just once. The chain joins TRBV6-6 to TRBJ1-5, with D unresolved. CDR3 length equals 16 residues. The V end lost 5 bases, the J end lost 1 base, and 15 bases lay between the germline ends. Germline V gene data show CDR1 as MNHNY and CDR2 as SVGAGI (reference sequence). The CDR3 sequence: CASSLRSILSNQPQHF. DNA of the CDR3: TGTGCCAGCAGTCTACGGAGCATCTTAAGCAATCAGCCCCAGCATTTT.

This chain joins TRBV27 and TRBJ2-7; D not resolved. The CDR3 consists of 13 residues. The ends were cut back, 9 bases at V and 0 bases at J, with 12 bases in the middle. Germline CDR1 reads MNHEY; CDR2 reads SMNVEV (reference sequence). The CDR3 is CASSLVGSYEQYF. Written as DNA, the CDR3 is TGTGCCAGTAGCTTGGTTGGCTCCTACGAGCAGTACTTC.

The CDR3 DNA follows: TGCGCCAGCAGCCCCCGGACAGGGTACGAGCAGTACTTC. Translation: CASSPRTGYEQYF. The rearrangement joins TRBV4-3 to TRBJ2-7, with 8 bases that match TRBD1. The CDR3 is 13 residues long. Unmatched junction bases numbered 3, after V lost 4 bases and J lost 4 bases. CDR1 is LGHNA, CDR2 YSLEER, per germline.

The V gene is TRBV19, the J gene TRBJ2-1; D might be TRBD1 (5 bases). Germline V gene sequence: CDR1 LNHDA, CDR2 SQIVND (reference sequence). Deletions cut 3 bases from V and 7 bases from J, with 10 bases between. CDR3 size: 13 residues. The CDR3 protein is CASSMGPLNEQFF. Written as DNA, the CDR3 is TGTGCCAGTAGTATGGGGCCATTGAATGAGCAGTTCTTC. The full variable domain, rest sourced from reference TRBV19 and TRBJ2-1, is DGGITQSPKYLFRKEGQNVTLSCEQNLNHDAMYWYRQDPGQGLRLIYYSQIVNDFQKGDIAEGYSVSREKKESFPLTVTSAQKNPTAFYLCASSMGPLNEQFFGPGTRLTVL.

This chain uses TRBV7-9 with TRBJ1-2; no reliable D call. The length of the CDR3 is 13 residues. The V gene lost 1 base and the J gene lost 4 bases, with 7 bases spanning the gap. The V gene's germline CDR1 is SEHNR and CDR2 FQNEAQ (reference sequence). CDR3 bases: TGTGCCAGCAGCTTAGGGGGAGGCTATGGCTACACCTTC. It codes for CASSLGGGYGYTF.

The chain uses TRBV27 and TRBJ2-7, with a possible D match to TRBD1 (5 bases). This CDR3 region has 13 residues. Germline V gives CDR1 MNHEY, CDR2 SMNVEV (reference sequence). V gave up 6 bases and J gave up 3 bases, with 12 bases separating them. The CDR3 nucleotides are TGTGCCAGCAGCACGGCAGGGAACTACGAGCAGTACTTC. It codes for CASSTAGNYEQYF.

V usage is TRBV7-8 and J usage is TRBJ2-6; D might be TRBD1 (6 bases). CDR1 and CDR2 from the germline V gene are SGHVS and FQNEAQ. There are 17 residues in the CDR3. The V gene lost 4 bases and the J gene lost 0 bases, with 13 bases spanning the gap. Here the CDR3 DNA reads TGTGCCAGCAGCTCCGGGACATCCCTCTCTGGGGCCAACGTCCTGACTTTC. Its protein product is CASSSGTSLSGANVLTF.

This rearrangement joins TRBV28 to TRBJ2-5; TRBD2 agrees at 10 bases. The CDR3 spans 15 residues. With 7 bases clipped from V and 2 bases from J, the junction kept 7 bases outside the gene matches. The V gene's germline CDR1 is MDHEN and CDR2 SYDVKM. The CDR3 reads CASIGLAEPQETQYF. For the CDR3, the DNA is TGTGCCAGCATCGGACTAGCGGAGCCTCAAGAGACCCAGTACTTC.

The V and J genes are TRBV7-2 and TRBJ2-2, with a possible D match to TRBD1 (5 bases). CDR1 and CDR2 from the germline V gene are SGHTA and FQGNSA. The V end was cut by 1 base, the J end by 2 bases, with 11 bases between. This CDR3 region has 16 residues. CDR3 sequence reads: CASSLVGQLNTGELFF. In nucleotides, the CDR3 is TGTGCCAGCAGCTTAGTAGGACAATTAAACACCGGGGAGCTGTTTTTT.

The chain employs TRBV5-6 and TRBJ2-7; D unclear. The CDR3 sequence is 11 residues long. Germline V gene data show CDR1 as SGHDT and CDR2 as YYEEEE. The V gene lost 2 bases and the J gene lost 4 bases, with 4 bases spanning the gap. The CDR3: CASSFSYEQYF. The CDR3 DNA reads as TGTGCCAGCAGCTTTTCTTACGAGCAGTACTTC.

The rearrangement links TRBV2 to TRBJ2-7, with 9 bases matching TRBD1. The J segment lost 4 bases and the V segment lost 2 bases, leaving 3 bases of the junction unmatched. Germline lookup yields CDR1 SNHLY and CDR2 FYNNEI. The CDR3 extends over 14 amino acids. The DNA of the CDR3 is TGTGCCAGCAGTGAATGGGGACAGGGTTACGAGCAGTACTTC. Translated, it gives CASSEWGQGYEQYF.

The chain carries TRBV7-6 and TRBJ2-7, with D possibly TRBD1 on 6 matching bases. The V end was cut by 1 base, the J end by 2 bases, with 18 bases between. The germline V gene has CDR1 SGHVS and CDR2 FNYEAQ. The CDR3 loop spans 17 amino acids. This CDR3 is CASSLGGLGGQTYEQYF. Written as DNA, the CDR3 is TGTGCCAGCAGCTTAGGAGGATTAGGGGGACAAACCTACGAGCAGTACTTC.

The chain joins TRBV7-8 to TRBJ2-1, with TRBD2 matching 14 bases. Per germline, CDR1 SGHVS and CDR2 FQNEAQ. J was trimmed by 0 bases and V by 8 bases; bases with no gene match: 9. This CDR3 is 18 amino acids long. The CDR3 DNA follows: TGTGCCAGCGGGGGACTAGCGGGAGACCCCCTCTCCTACAATGAGCAGTTCTTC. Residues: CASGGLAGDPLSYNEQFF.